The 17 T cell receptor beta chains below were found in one sample sequenced in a study of identical twins. TCRdb processed the 5' RACE reads anew with MiXCR; each CDR3 protein has one entry. The profile shows 400,000 or so distinct CDR3 sequences, about 10% of them singletons. The material sequenced was naive T cells sorted from blood. These receptors originate from a woman aged 45-59 years in good health.

This clonotype showed up just a few times. This chain joins TRBV7-2 and TRBJ2-7; D is unclear. CDR1 and CDR2 from the germline V gene are SGHTA and FQGNSA. Trimming stripped 1 base from V and 0 bases from J, with 7 bases between. The CDR3 loop spans 14 amino acids. The CDR3: CASSLDGYSYEQYF. The DNA of the CDR3 is TGTGCCAGCAGCTTAGACGGGTACTCCTACGAGCAGTACTTC.

The chain couples TRBV28 to TRBJ2-7; D uncertain. V dropped 6 bases and J dropped 2 bases, with 14 bases sitting between them. The CDR3 sequence is 14 residues long. Germline-derived CDR1 and CDR2 are MDHEN and SYDVKM. In nucleotides, the CDR3 is TGTGCCAGCAGCCGCCCGGGCAAGCCCTACGAGCAGTACGTC. Translating it yields CASSRPGKPYEQYV.

J is TRBJ1-1 and V is TRBV7-9; weak D call: TRBD1 (5 bases). V dropped 5 bases and J dropped 7 bases, with 14 bases sitting between them. The CDR3 runs 13 residues. Germline V CDR1 and CDR2: SEHNR, FQNEAQ (reference sequence). The CDR3 loop is CASSSDRGFEAFF. The CDR3 DNA reads as TGTGCCAGCAGCAGCGACCGGGGGTTTGAAGCTTTCTTT.

In this sample, this clonotype turned up a few times. The chain combines TRBV13 with TRBJ2-3; D is perhaps TRBD1 or TRBD2 (6 bases each). The CDR3 is 16 amino acids. The germline V gene has CDR1 PRHDT and CDR2 FYEKMQ (reference sequence). V shed 0 bases and J shed 6 bases, with 16 bases lying between them. The CDR3 nucleotides read TGTGCCAGCAGCTTAGGAGAGGGGGGAGCGGACGATACGCAGTATTTT. The encoded protein is CASSLGEGGADDTQYF.

V gene TRBV12-3 or TRBV12-4 combines with J gene TRBJ1-1; no clear D gene. CDR3 size: 13 residues. Deletions cut 4 bases from V and 8 bases from J, with 14 bases between. The CDR3 region has the DNA TGTGCCAGCAGTTCTATAGCTGCTAAGGAAGCTTTCTTT. Protein: CASSSIAAKEAFF.

This clonotype has only a few counts. The gene calls are TRBV5-1 and TRBJ2-1, with 7 positions matching TRBD2. Germline assignment: CDR1 SGHRS and CDR2 YFSETQ. V shed 3 bases and J 6 bases; nucleotides not matched to a gene: 6. This CDR3 is built from 14 residues. CDR3: CASSSTSMRNEQFF. CDR3 DNA sequence: TGCGCCAGCAGCTCGACTAGCATGCGCAATGAGCAGTTCTTC.

This clonotype was detected many times. The chain uses TRBV5-1 and TRBJ1-3; 7 nucleotides line up with TRBD1. J gave up 2 bases and V 6 bases, and 5 bases lay outside the gene matches. Germline V gene lookup returns CDR1 SGHRS and CDR2 YFSETQ. The CDR3 covers 14 residues. The CDR3 DNA sequence: TGCGCCAGCACCGGGGGGACAGCTGGAAACACCATATATTTT. It is translated as CASTGGTAGNTIYF. Variable domain in full (rest from reference TRBV5-1 and TRBJ1-3): KAGVTQTPRYLIKTRGQQVTLSCSPISGHRSVSWYQQTPGQGLQFLFEYFSETQRNKGNFPGRFSGRQFSNSRSEMNVSTLELGDSALYLCASTGGTAGNTIYFGEGSWLTVV.

This clonotype came up a few times. This chain uses TRBV5-6 with TRBJ2-7; the match to TRBD2 covers 8 bases. Losses at the gene ends were 3 bases for V and 2 bases for J; bases not matched to a gene: 7. The germline CDR1 and CDR2 sequences are SGHDT and YYEEEE. This CDR3 is built from 15 residues. CDR3 nucleotides: TGTGCCAGCAGCTCTAGGGTAGCGGGGCCCTACGAGCAGTACGTC. It is translated as CASSSRVAGPYEQYV.

This chain links TRBV20-1 with TRBJ2-5; possible D gene TRBD1, 5 bases. The CDR3 extends over 12 amino acids. Germline CDR1 and CDR2: DFQATT and SNEGSKA (reference sequence). The V gene lost 4 bases and the J gene lost 7 bases, with 13 bases spanning the gap. The CDR3 DNA sequence: TGCAGTGCTATAGACAGATCGGTGACCCAGTACTTC. This translates into CSAIDRSVTQYF.

This clonotype was found a few times. The V gene is TRBV29-1, the J gene TRBJ1-1, with D unresolved. V dropped 7 bases and J dropped 4 bases, with 13 bases sitting between them. Germline CDR1 SQVTM, CDR2 ANQGSEA. The CDR3 spans 12 residues. The CDR3 spells CSGVDPGTEAFF. DNA for the CDR3: TGCAGCGGGGTTGACCCAGGCACTGAAGCTTTCTTT.

This clonotype came up a few times. CDR3 region: CASSLTPDGNTIYF. CDR3 DNA sequence: TGTGCCAGCAGCTTGACCCCCGACGGAAACACCATATATTTT. The chain has TRBV6-5 and TRBJ1-3; no clear D gene. Germline assignment: CDR1 MNHEY and CDR2 SVGAGI. CDR3 size: 14 residues. The V end was cut by 6 bases, the J end by 4 bases, with 13 bases between.

This clonotype was seen ten or more times. At one end the junction does not follow the germline gene, possibly because of a read error. The rearrangement links TRBV12-5 to TRBJ2-1; 7 bases map to TRBD2. In germline, CDR1 is LGHNT, CDR2 FRNRAP. The CDR3 sequence is 13 residues long. The chain's CDR3 is CASGLFGLGLFIF. In DNA form, the CDR3 reads TGTGCTAGTGGTTTGTTTGGTTTGGGACTATTTATCTTC.

A few counts support this clonotype. The CDR3 reads CASSYSGGPYEQYV. The CDR3 region has the DNA TGTGCCAGCAGTTACTCGGGCGGTCCCTACGAGCAGTACGTC. The V and J genes are TRBV6-2 or TRBV6-3 and TRBJ2-7; D is ambiguous. The ends were cut back, 0 bases at V and 2 bases at J, with 8 bases in the middle. This CDR3 is 14 amino acids long. Germline CDR1 reads MNHEY; CDR2 reads SVGEGT.

In this sample, this clonotype turned up many times. The CDR3 sequence is CASRPGGHGYTF. The CDR3 DNA sequence: TGTGCCAGCAGGCCCGGCGGCCATGGCTACACCTTC. The chain joins TRBV12-3 or TRBV12-4 to TRBJ1-2; D call uncertain. V was trimmed by 6 bases and J by 6 bases, leaving 11 bases between them. The CDR3 loop spans 12 amino acids.

This clonotype came up a few times. The rearrangement links TRBV29-1 to TRBJ1-5, with D maybe TRBD1 (5 bases). This CDR3 contains 13 residues. Between the trimmed V and J ends, which lost 5 bases and 5 bases, there was a span of 13 bases. Looked up from germline, CDR1 is SQVTM and CDR2 is ANQGSEA. CDR3 in amino acids: CSVREGRDQPQHF. DNA for the CDR3: TGCAGCGTTAGAGAGGGGAGGGATCAGCCCCAGCATTTT.

The chain carries TRBV6-6 and TRBJ1-5; D is perhaps TRBD1 (6 bases). The germline V gene encodes CDR1 MNHNY and CDR2 SVGAGI (reference sequence). CDR3 length equals 13 residues. V shed 6 bases and J shed 7 bases, with 13 bases lying between them. This chain's CDR3 is CASSSSGGQPQHF. CDR3 coding DNA: TGTGCCAGCAGCTCAAGCGGGGGCCAGCCCCAGCATTTT.

This rearrangement joins TRBV5-1 to TRBJ2-3; D remains unclear. The CDR3 is made up of 14 amino acids. Per the germline V gene, CDR1 is SGHRS and CDR2 is YFSETQ. Trimming shortened V by 6 bases and J by 4 bases, and 15 bases separated the two germline ends. CDR3 bases: TGCGCCAGCACCCGAGAAGGGATCCCAGATACGCAGTATTTT. This encodes CASTREGIPDTQYF.